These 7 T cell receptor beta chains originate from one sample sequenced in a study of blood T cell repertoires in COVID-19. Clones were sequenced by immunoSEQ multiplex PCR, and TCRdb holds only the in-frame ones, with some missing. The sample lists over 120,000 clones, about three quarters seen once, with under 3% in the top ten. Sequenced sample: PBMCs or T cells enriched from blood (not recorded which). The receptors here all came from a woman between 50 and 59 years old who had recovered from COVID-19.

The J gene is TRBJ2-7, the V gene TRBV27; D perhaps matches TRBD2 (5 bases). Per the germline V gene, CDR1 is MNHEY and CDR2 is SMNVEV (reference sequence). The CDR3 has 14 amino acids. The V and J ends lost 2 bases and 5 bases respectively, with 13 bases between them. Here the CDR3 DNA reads TGTGCCAGCAGTTTAGACTGGCGGGTCGACGAGCAGTACTTC. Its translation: CASSLDWRVDEQYF.

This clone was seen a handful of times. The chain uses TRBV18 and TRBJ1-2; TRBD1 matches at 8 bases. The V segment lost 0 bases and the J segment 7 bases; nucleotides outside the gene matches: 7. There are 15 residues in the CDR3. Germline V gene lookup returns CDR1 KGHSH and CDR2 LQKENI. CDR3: CASSPPGQVNSGYTF. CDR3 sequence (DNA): TGTGCCAGCTCACCACCGGGACAGGTCAATTCTGGCTACACCTTC.

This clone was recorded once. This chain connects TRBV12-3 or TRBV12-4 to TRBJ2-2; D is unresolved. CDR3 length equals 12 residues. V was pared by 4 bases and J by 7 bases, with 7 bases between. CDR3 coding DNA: TGTGCCAGCAGTTCCGGCGGCGGGGAGCTGTTTTTT. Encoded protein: CASSSGGGELFF.

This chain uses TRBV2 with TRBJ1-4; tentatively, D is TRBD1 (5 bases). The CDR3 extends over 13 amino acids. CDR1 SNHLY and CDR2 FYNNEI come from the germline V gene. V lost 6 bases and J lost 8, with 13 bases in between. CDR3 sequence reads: CASSGGTAEKLFF. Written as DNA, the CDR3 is TGTGCCAGCAGCGGCGGGACGGCCGAAAAACTGTTTTTT.

The CDR3, as DNA: TGTGCCAGCAGCTTCGGGTCTTCAAATGAAAAACTGTTTTTT. Translated, it gives CASSFGSSNEKLFF. This chain links TRBV5-6 with TRBJ1-4; D gene ambiguous. V lost 2 bases, J lost 5 bases, and 10 bases lay in between. From germline, CDR1 is SGHDT and CDR2 YYEEEE. The CDR3 extends over 14 amino acids. The full variable domain, completed using reference TRBV5-6 and TRBJ1-4, is DAGVTQSPTHLIKTRGQQVTLRCSPKSGHDTVSWYQQALGQGPQFIFQYYEEEERQRGNFPDRFSGHQFPNYSSELNVNALLLGDSALYLCASSFGSSNEKLFFGSGTQLSVL.

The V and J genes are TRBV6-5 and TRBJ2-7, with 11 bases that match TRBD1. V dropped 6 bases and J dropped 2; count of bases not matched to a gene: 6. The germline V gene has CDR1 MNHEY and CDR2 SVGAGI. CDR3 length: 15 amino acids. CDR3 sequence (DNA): TGTGCCAGCAGCCAAGGACAGGGGGCAACCTACGAGCAGTACTTC. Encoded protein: CASSQGQGATYEQYF.

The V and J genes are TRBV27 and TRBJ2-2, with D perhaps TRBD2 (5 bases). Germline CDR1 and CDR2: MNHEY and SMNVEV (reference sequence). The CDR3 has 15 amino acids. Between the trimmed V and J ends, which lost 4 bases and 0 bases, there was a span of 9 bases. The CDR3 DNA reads TGTGCCAGCAGTTATAGCGCGACGAACACCGGGGAGCTGTTTTTT. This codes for CASSYSATNTGELFF.